This TCR beta chain was profiled in a study of cytomegalovirus exposure and HLA in healthy donors. This clone came up a few times. Its antigen is as yet unknown. 13 Jbeta primers and 60 Vbeta primers were used for the PCR. TCRdb's copy holds only in-frame clones and misses some; the assay was immunoSEQ multiplex PCR. The data hold around 190,000 clones, with about 83% observed a single time. Notes on the study in general: A later analysis linked a missense DCLRE1C variant to TCR beta V- and J-gene trimming. Analysis performed later found over 15,000 TCR beta sequences associated with HLA alleles at 0.05 false discovery rate. Later on, analysis showed that most CMV-associated TCR beta chains appeared to be HLA-restricted. Most TCR sequences were uncommon, yet certain public TCRs appeared in many donors.

The V end lost 0 bases, the J end lost 4 bases, and 13 bases lay between the germline ends. CDR3 length: 15 amino acids. Germline CDR1 reads LGHNA; CDR2 reads YSLEER. V gene TRBV4-3 combines with J gene TRBJ2-7; a possible D gene is TRBD2 (6 bases). The origin of this receptor is a man in his forties in good health and CMV-seropositive. Sequencing input: PBMCs. CDR3 region: CASSQDHLAQYEQYF. The CDR3 DNA reads TGCGCCAGCAGCCAAGATCATCTAGCGCAGTACGAGCAGTACTTC.